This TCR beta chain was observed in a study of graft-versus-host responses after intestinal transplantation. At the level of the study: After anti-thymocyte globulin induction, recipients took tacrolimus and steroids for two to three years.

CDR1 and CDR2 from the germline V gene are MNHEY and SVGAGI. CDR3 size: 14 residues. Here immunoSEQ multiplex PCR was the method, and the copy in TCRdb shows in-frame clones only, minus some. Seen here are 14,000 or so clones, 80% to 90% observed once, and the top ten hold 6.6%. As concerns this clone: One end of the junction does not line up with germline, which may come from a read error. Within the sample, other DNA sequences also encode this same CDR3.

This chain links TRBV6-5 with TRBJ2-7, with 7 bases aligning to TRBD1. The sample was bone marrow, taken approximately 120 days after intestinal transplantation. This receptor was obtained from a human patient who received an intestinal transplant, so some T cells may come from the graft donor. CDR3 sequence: CASSDGQDAYEQYF. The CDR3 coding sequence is TGTGCCAGCAGTGATGGACAGGACGCCTACGAGCAATACTTC.